The 13 T cell receptor beta chains below were found in one sample sequenced in a study of human T cells and chemical hapten exposure. The sample's time point: pre-sensitization, week 0. As for treatment: therapeutic diphenylcyclopropenone sensitization with weekly scalp DPC. Via MiXCR, TCRdb re-called the RACE reads, giving one row per CDR3 protein. Among fewer than 140,000 distinct CDR3 sequences listed, roughly an eighth were seen once. This specimen was whole blood, taken in connection with sensitization to the hapten diphenylcyclopropenone (DPC). These receptors originate from a woman between 45 and 60 years old with alopecia areata. Some clones in this sample may be carry-over from other donors' samples.

This clonotype has just a few counts. The chain links TRBV29-1 to TRBJ1-2, with D uncertain. CDR1 is SQVTM, CDR2 ANQGSEA, per germline. CDR3 length: 10 amino acids. Trimming took off 3 bases at V and 6 bases at J, with 5 bases between the two ends. The CDR3 DNA reads as TGCAGCGTTGAGGTGGATGGCTACACCTTC. Its translation: CSVEVDGYTF.

This clonotype appeared a few times. The chain links TRBV7-2 to TRBJ2-7; D is unclear. This CDR3 comprises 14 residues. Germline assignment: CDR1 SGHTA and CDR2 FQGNSA. Trimming stripped 4 bases from V and 3 bases from J, with 13 bases between. DNA for the CDR3: TGTGCCAGCAGCTACGACCCCGTTGGCTACGAGCAGTACTTC. Amino acids: CASSYDPVGYEQYF.

This clonotype was seen a few times. The chain combines TRBV20-1 with TRBJ2-1; D is ambiguous. The CDR3 covers 12 residues. Deletions cut 7 bases from V and 5 bases from J, with 12 bases between. Germline V lookup: CDR1 DFQATT, CDR2 SNEGSKA (reference sequence). The CDR3 bases are TGCAGTGTCAAGCAGATAAACAATGAGCAGTTCTTC. It specifies CSVKQINNEQFF.

This chain joins TRBV10-2 and TRBJ2-3, with D uncertain. Germline lookup yields CDR1 WSHSY and CDR2 SAAADI. The V and J ends lost 2 bases and 0 bases respectively, with 6 bases between them. The CDR3 covers 14 residues. The CDR3 loop is CASSEGVSTDTQYF. The CDR3 bases are TGCGCCAGCAGTGAGGGGGTCAGCACAGATACGCAGTATTTT.

The V gene is TRBV11-1, the J gene TRBJ1-2; TRBD1 matches 7 bases. The CDR3 runs 15 residues. Germline V gene lookup returns CDR1 SGHAT and CDR2 FQDESV (reference sequence). Losses at the gene ends were 5 bases for V and 4 bases for J; bases not matched to a gene: 10. The CDR3 DNA reads as TGTGCCAGCAGCCTAAACGAGGGACAGTCCTATGGCTACACCTTC. Translated, it gives CASSLNEGQSYGYTF.

This clonotype was recorded at least ten times. The J gene is TRBJ1-1, the V gene TRBV7-9, with D perhaps TRBD1 (5 bases). V lost 1 base, J lost 0 bases, and 9 bases lay in between. CDR1 and CDR2 (germline): SEHNR, FQNEAQ (reference sequence). This CDR3 has 15 amino acids. The DNA for the CDR3 is TGTGCCAGCAGCTTAGGCAGGGCTTTGAACACTGAAGCTTTCTTT. Amino acid sequence: CASSLGRALNTEAFF.

The chain recombines TRBV28 with TRBJ2-1; 7 nucleotides line up with TRBD2. V gave up 8 bases and J gave up 0 bases; unmatched junction bases: 1. Looked up from germline, CDR1 is MDHEN and CDR2 is SYDVKM. This CDR3 is 13 amino acids long. The CDR3 region is CASGTNSYNEQFF. The CDR3 nucleotides are TGTGCCAGCGGGACTAACTCCTACAATGAGCAGTTCTTC.

This clonotype was found once. This chain links TRBV29-1 with TRBJ1-1; TRBD1 is a possible D gene (5 bases). CDR1 SQVTM and CDR2 ANQGSEA come from the germline V gene. The CDR3 runs to 10 residues. V shed 6 bases and J shed 9 bases, with 11 bases lying between them. In nucleotides, the CDR3 is TGCAGCGTGGCTAGGGGTCAAGCTTTCTTT. Translation: CSVARGQAFF.

This rearrangement joins TRBV6-1 to TRBJ1-1; no reliable D call. This CDR3 has 14 amino acids. The germline V gene has CDR1 MNHNS and CDR2 SASEGT. Trimming took 8 bases from V and 2 from J, leaving 15 bases between them. CDR3 coding DNA: TGTGCCAGCTCAGGTTGGCGGGGAAACACTGAAGCTTTCTTT. This codes for CASSGWRGNTEAFF.

This clonotype was observed a handful of times. The chain carries TRBV18 and TRBJ2-7; 8 nucleotides align to TRBD1. Per germline, CDR1 KGHSH and CDR2 LQKENI. Trimming at V came to 5 bases and at J to 6 bases, leaving 9 bases not matched to a gene. The CDR3 has 14 amino acids. CDR3 DNA: TGTGCCAGCTCAGAAGACAGGGGTCTATCCGAGCAGTACTTC. Amino acids: CASSEDRGLSEQYF.

The chain recombines TRBV28 with TRBJ2-2; weak D call: TRBD2 (6 bases). The V end lost 7 bases, the J end lost 0 bases, and 15 bases lay between the germline ends. Per germline, CDR1 MDHEN and CDR2 SYDVKM. The CDR3 spans 16 residues. CDR3 DNA sequence: TGTGCCAGCACTAGAGGAGGGTCAGCGAACACCGGGGAGCTGTTTTTT. As protein: CASTRGGSANTGELFF. Drawing the rest from reference TRBV28 and TRBJ2-2, the complete variable domain is DVKVTQSSRYLVKRTGEKVFLECVQDMDHENMFWYRQDPGLGLRLIYFSYDVKMKEKGDIPEGYSVSREKKERFSLILESASTNQTSMYLCASTRGGSANTGELFFGEGSRLTVL.

The chain couples TRBV6-5 to TRBJ1-1; 8 nucleotides align to TRBD1. V lost 0 bases and J lost 3; bases outside the gene matches: 3. CDR1 is MNHEY, CDR2 SVGAGI, per germline. The CDR3 consists of 15 residues. Here the CDR3 DNA reads TGTGCCAGCAGTTACTCAAACAGGGGGGACACTGAAGCTTTCTTT. It yields the protein CASSYSNRGDTEAFF.

This clonotype was seen a handful of times. The CDR3 sequence is CASSSSLVTVNTEAFF. The CDR3 bases are TGTGCCAGCAGCTCATCCCTCGTGACGGTGAACACTGAAGCTTTCTTT. This sequence joins TRBV5-4 and TRBJ1-1; no clear D gene. The CDR3 runs 16 residues. Per germline, CDR1 SGHNT and CDR2 YYREEE (reference sequence). V lost 3 bases and J 0 bases, leaving 15 bases between the germline ends.